This T cell receptor beta chain was identified during a study of T cell changes during pregnancy in multiple sclerosis. After removal of 4 bases from V and 5 bases from J, the junction contained 2 bases not matched to a gene. Germline V CDR1 and CDR2: LNHNV, YYDKDF (reference sequence). The CDR3 is 14 residues long. Produced via immunoSEQ multiplex PCR; TCRdb's table is partial and in-frame only. The sample records roughly 44,000 clones, more than 70% being singletons. The specimen was CD8+ T cells from peripheral blood mononuclear cells, collected after pregnancy. V gene TRBV15 combines with J gene TRBJ1-4; TRBD1 aligns across 9 bases. This TCR came from a female donor in good health, enrolled as a control in a pregnancy study. The CDR3 is CATSTGTGNEKLFF. The CDR3 coding sequence is TGTGCCACCAGCACCGGGACAGGGAATGAAAAACTGTTTTTT.